The entry that follows covers one T cell receptor (beta chain) sequence. Antigen unknown. Assay used: immunoSEQ multiplex PCR; TCRdb lists only in-frame clones, some missing. The sample yields about 110,000 clones, nearly 90% seen once. This entry comes from a study of T cell responses to AZD1222 COVID-19 vaccine. The length of the CDR3 is 13 residues. Unmatched junction bases numbered 4, after V lost 5 bases and J lost 4 bases. Whole-study findings and limits: Nearly half of the spike-specific TCRs reportedly recognize variant regions that carry no mutations. Clonal diversity was possibly underestimated, and white British individuals and females predominated among donors. Spike regions recognized by vaccine-associated CD4 TCRs spanned the protein, led by 160-218 and 743-854.

The sample was peripheral blood, taken on day 0 of AZD1222 vaccination. J is TRBJ1-2 and V is TRBV12-3 or TRBV12-4; 7 bases align to TRBD1. This receptor was identified in an adult in good health. This CDR3 is CASSRDSFYGYTF. As DNA, the CDR3 is TGTGCCAGCAGTCGGGACAGCTTCTATGGCTACACCTTC.